The 8 T cell receptor beta chains below were found in one sample sequenced in a study of early stage breast cancer tumors. Clones were read by immunoSEQ multiplex PCR, and TCRdb kept only the in-frame ones, dropping some. In the table there are tens of thousands of clones, under 75% of which are singletons. The sequenced sample was blood. All receptors derive from a person in their fifties with breast cancer.

The CDR3 is CASSSGPRAGELFF. The CDR3 DNA reads TGTGCCAGCAGTTCGGGCCCCCGAGCCGGGGAGCTGTTTTTT. This chain connects TRBV27 to TRBJ2-2; no definite D call. CDR3 length equals 14 residues. Germline V gives CDR1 MNHEY, CDR2 SMNVEV (reference sequence). The V gene lost 4 bases and the J gene lost 6 bases, with 12 bases spanning the gap.

The gene calls are TRBV10-3 and TRBJ2-1, with a tentative D call TRBD2 (5 bases). The germline gives CDR1 ENHRY, CDR2 SYGVKD. Trimming cost V 9 bases and J 0 bases, with 12 bases left between them. This CDR3 has 14 residues. In nucleotides, the CDR3 is TGTGCCATTTCTGGAGGAAGCTCCTACAATGAGCAGTTCTTC. Translation: CAISGGSSYNEQFF.

This rearrangement joins TRBV10-3 to TRBJ2-7; 7 nucleotides align to TRBD1. Germline assignment: CDR1 ENHRY and CDR2 SYGVKD. V trimming: 1 base; J trimming: 9 bases; junction bases outside the gene matches: 3. The CDR3 length is 12 residues. DNA of the CDR3: TGTGCCATCAGTGAGTTGCAGGGGGTGCAGTACTTC. Translating it yields CAISELQGVQYF.

There are a few counts of this clone. This chain connects TRBV30 to TRBJ1-4; D gene unclear. V was shortened by 8 bases and J by 5 bases, with 18 bases between the two germline ends. This CDR3 spans 14 amino acids. Germline V gene sequence: CDR1 GTSNPN, CDR2 SVGIG (reference sequence). The CDR3 sequence: CAGEGGSQNEKLFF. The CDR3 DNA reads as TGTGCCGGGGAAGGAGGCAGTCAGAATGAAAAACTGTTTTTT.

The chain uses TRBV7-9 and TRBJ2-1; TRBD2 is a possible D gene (6 bases). The CDR3 loop spans 14 amino acids. V lost 2 bases and J 4 bases, leaving 9 bases between the germline ends. Per germline, CDR1 SEHNR and CDR2 FQNEAQ (reference sequence). CDR3 bases: TGTGCCAGCAGCTTAAGGGCGGGGTACAATGAGCAGTTCTTC. Protein product: CASSLRAGYNEQFF.

The rearrangement uses TRBV19 and TRBJ1-2; the D gene is possibly TRBD1 (5 bases). This CDR3 has 14 residues. The germline CDR1 and CDR2 sequences are LNHDA and SQIVND (reference sequence). V was clipped by 4 bases and J by 5 bases, with 14 bases between them. The CDR3 coding sequence is TGTGCCAGTAGTACCCCGGGGACCGAATATGGCTACACCTTC. This translates into CASSTPGTEYGYTF.

The chain recombines TRBV14 with TRBJ2-1; 9 positions match TRBD2. CDR1 SGHDN and CDR2 FVKESK come from the germline V gene. Trimming at V came to 5 bases and at J to 10 bases, leaving 6 bases not matched to a gene. The CDR3 has 13 residues. This chain's CDR3 is CASSSSGRGEQFF. As DNA, the CDR3 is TGTGCCAGCAGCAGTAGCGGGAGAGGGGAGCAGTTCTTC.

The V gene is TRBV11-2, the J gene TRBJ2-1, with TRBD2 matching 12 bases. Germline CDR1 is SGHAT and CDR2 is FQNNGV. The CDR3 spans 19 residues. The V and J ends lost 6 bases and 0 bases, in that order; junction bases with no gene match: 12. CDR3 nucleotide sequence: TGTGCCAGCAGGGGGCTAGCGGGAGGGTCCTTAAGCTCCTACAATGAGCAGTTCTTC. Its protein is CASRGLAGGSLSSYNEQFF. Full variable domain (rest looked up from reference TRBV11-2 and TRBJ2-1): EAGVAQSPRYKIIEKRQSVAFWCNPISGHATLYWYQQILGQGPKLLIQFQNNGVVDDSQLPKDRFSAERLKGVDSTLKIQPAKLEDSAVYLCASRGLAGGSLSSYNEQFFGPGTRLTVL.